This TCR beta chain appears in the sequencing data of a study of vaccination and CD4 T cells after COVID-19. The wider study: Two of the convalescents were Hispanic, and convalescents were six males and four females. Researchers treated cells with overlapping spike peptides taken from SARS-CoV-2, HCoV-NL63, HCoV-OC43 and HCoV-229E. Whole-study results and caveats: Spike mono-reactivity was found in 304 of 307 vaccine-specific clones from convalescent patients.

Details on this clonotype: No antigen is known for it.

The treatment: approximately 9-day PBMC culture with coronavirus spike peptide pools or control peptides (ViraFEST assay). Between the trimmed V and J ends, which lost 5 bases and 0 bases, there was a span of 13 bases. Germline V gene lookup returns CDR1 SGHTA and CDR2 FQGNSA. This CDR3 has 15 amino acids. The Oncomine TCR Beta short-read assay was applied to DNA of cultured CD4+ T cells. Each CDR3 protein is one row after TCRdb ran MiXCR on the PCR reads. The sample comprises under 20,000 distinct CDR3 sequences, around 50% of which are singletons, and 10% to 15% rests with the top ten. Sequencing input: CD4+ T cells from blood, cultured in vitro. The chain recombines TRBV7-2 with TRBJ2-5; D call uncertain. The TCR sequence derives from a human donor who had recovered from COVID-19. In nucleotides, the CDR3 is TGTGCCAGCAGCCCCCAGGCTCCGTACCAAGAGACCCAGTACTTC. It is translated as CASSPQAPYQETQYF.